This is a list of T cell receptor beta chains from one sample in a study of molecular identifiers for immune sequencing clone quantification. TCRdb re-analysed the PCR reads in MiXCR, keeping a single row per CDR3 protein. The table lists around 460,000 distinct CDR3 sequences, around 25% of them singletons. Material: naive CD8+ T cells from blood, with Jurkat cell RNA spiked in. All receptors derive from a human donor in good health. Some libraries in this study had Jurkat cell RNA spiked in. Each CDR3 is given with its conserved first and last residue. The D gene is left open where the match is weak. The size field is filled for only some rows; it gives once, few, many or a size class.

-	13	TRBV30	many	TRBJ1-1	CAWSVTQGTEAFF	TGTGCCTGGAGTGTCACACAGGGTACTGAAGCTTTCTTT
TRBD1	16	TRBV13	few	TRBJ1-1	CASSLLGQGVGTEAFF	TGTGCCAGCAGCTTACTGGGACAGGGTGTCGGCACTGAAGCTTTCTTT
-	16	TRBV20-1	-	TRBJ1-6	CSARVMKTVSNSPLHF	TGCAGTGCTAGAGTCATGAAAACGGTATCGAATTCACCCCTCCACTTT
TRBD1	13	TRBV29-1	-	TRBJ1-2	CSDRGATDYGYTF	TGCAGCGACAGGGGAGCAACTGACTATGGCTACACCTTC
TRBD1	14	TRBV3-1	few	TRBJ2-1	CASTNDRVDNEQFF	TGTGCCAGCACCAACGACAGGGTAGACAATGAGCAGTTCTTC
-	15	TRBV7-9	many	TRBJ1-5	CASSPDGQAGQPQHF	TGTGCCAGCAGCCCGGATGGGCAGGCGGGGCAGCCCCAGCATTTT
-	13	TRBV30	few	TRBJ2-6	CAAPGWGANVLTF	TGTGCCGCCCCTGGGTGGGGGGCCAACGTCCTGACTTTC
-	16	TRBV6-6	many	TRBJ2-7	CASSYFSGTSRDEQYF	TGTGCCAGCAGTTACTTCTCCGGGACCAGCAGGGACGAGCAGTACTTC
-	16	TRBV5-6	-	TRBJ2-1	CASSLGGPSSYNEQFF	TGTGCCAGCAGCTTAGGCGGGCCGAGCTCCTACAATGAGCAGTTCTTC
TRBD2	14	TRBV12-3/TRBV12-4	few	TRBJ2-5	CASSTGTNEETQYF	TGTGCCAGCAGCACGGGGACTAACGAAGAGACCCAGTACTTC
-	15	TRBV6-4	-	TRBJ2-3	CASSDFGGSTDTQYF	TGTGCCAGCAGTGATTTCGGCGGGAGCACAGATACGCAGTATTTT
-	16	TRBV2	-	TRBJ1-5	CASSDIWIGSNQPQHF	TGTGCCAGCAGTGATATTTGGATTGGTAGCAATCAGCCCCAGCATTTT
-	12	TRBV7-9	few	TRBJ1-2	CASSYDGDGYTF	TGTGCCAGCAGCTATGACGGGGATGGCTACACCTTC
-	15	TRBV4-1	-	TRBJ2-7	CASSQVVGQGYEQYF	TGCGCCAGCAGCCAAGTGGTAGGGCAGGGCTACGAGCAGTACTTC
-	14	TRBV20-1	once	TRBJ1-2	CSAPSEKVGYGYTF	TGCAGTGCCCCCAGTGAGAAGGTGGGGTATGGCTACACCTTC
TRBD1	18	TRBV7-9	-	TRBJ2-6	CASSLYQGQLSGANVLTF	TGTGCCAGCAGCTTATATCAGGGACAGCTCTCTGGGGCCAACGTCCTGACTTTC
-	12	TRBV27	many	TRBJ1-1	CASSFPTPWAFF	TGTGCCAGCAGTTTCCCGACCCCTTGGGCTTTCTTT
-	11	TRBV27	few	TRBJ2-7	CASSSSVEQYF	TGTGCCAGCAGTTCCAGCGTAGAGCAGTACTTC
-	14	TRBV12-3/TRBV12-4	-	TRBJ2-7	CASSLSYRSYGQYF	TGTGCCAGCAGTTTGTCGTACAGGTCCTACGGGCAGTACTTC
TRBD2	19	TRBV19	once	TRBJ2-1	CASSLHRLAGGLSYNEQFF	TGTGCCAGTAGTCTCCACAGACTAGCGGGAGGACTCTCCTACAATGAGCAGTTCTTC
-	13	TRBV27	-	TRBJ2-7	CASCAGLSYEQYF	TGTGCCAGCTGCGCGGGCCTCTCCTACGAGCAGTACTTC
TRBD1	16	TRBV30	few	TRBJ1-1	CAWSTFPGQGNTEAFF	TGTGCCTGGAGTACTTTTCCGGGACAGGGGAACACTGAAGCTTTCTTT
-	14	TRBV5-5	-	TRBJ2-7	CASSLAAGSYEQHF	TGTGCCAGCAGCTTGGCGGCGGGTTCCTACGAGCAGCACTTC
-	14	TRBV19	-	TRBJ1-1	CASSILTANTEAFF	TGTGCCAGTAGTATCCTGACGGCGAACACTGAAGCTTTCTTT
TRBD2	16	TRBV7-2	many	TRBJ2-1	CASTTLAGRSYNEQFF	TGTGCCAGCACCACCCTAGCGGGGCGCTCCTACAATGAGCAGTTCTTC
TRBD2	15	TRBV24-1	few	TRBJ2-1	CATSDSGEGTDEQFF	TGTGCCACCAGTGATTCTGGGGAGGGTACCGATGAGCAGTTCTTC
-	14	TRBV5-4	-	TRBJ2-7	CASSRSGLSYEQYF	TGTGCCAGCAGCCGCTCCGGTCTCTCCTACGAGCAGTACTTC
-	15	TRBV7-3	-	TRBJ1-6	CASSFLGGGNSPLHF	TGTGCCAGCAGCTTTCTGGGTGGAGGTAATTCACCCCTCCACTTT
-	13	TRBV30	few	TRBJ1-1	CAWSELGLTEAFF	TGTGCCTGGAGTGAGTTGGGCCTTACTGAAGCTTTCTTT
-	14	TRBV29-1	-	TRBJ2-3	CSMEGGVGSDTQYF	TGCAGCATGGAGGGGGGAGTTGGTAGCGATACGCAGTATTTT
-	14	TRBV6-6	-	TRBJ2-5	CASSHGPVQETQYF	TGTGCCAGCAGTCACGGACCAGTCCAAGAGACCCAGTACTTC
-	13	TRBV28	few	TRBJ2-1	CASTTMVHHWRFF	TGTGCCAGCACGACGATGGTACATCACTGGCGGTTCTTC
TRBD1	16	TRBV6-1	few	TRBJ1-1	CASRKYRDRMNTEAFF	TGTGCCAGCAGAAAGTACCGGGACAGAATGAACACTGAAGCTTTCTTT
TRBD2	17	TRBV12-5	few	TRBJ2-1	CASGPKTSGGAENEQFF	TGTGCTAGTGGACCCAAAACTAGCGGGGGGGCCGAGAATGAGCAGTTCTTC
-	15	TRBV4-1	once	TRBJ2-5	CARSQETGRRETQYF	TGCGCCCGCAGCCAAGAGACAGGGAGGCGGGAGACCCAGTACTTC
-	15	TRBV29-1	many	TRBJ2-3	CSVEGDPEQVDTQYF	TGCAGCGTTGAAGGGGACCCCGAACAAGTGGATACGCAGTATTTT
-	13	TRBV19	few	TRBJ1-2	CASSESGNYGYTF	TGTGCCAGTAGTGAAAGTGGTAACTATGGCTACACCTTC
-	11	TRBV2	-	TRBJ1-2	CASTLGYGYTF	TGTGCCAGCACTTTGGGGTATGGCTACACCTTC
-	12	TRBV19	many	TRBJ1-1	CASTHYDTEAFF	TGTGCCAGTACCCATTACGACACTGAAGCTTTCTTT
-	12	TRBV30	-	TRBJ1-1	CAGWNMNTEAFF	TGTGCCGGATGGAACATGAACACTGAAGCTTTCTTT
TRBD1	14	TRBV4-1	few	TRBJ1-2	CASSQVGGGCGYTF	TGCGCCAGCAGCCAAGTAGGGGGCGGCTGTGGCTACACCTTC
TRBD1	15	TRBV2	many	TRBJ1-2	CASSLGQGSSDGYTF	TGTGCCAGCAGTTTGGGACAGGGGTCCTCCGACGGCTACACCTTC
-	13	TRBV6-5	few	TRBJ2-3	CASSRGESGTQYF	TGTGCCAGCAGTAGAGGGGAATCGGGAACGCAGTATTTT
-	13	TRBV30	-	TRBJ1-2	CAWSEGWTYGYTF	TGTGCCTGGAGTGAGGGATGGACCTATGGCTACACCTTC
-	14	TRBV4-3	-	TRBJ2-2	CASSLLAGTGELFF	TGCGCCAGCAGCTTACTAGCTGGAACCGGGGAGCTGTTTTTT
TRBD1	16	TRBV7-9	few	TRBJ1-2	CASSSVGGLSGNGYTF	TGTGCCAGCAGCTCCGTAGGGGGCCTTTCAGGGAATGGCTACACCTTC
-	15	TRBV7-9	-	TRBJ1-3	CASSSDRLPGNTIYF	TGTGCCAGCAGCTCCGACAGGCTGCCTGGAAACACCATATATTTT
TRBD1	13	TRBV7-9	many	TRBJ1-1	CASSFTGDTEAFF	TGTGCCAGCAGCTTCACAGGGGACACTGAAGCTTTCTTT
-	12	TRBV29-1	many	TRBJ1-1	CSVEGSPTEAFF	TGCAGCGTTGAGGGCTCCCCCACTGAAGCTTTCTTT
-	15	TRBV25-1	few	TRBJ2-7	CASSEGGLGSYEQYF	TGTGCCAGCAGTGAAGGGGGGCTTGGCTCCTACGAGCAGTACTTC
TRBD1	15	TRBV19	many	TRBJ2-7	CASSPGQAPSYEQYF	TGTGCCAGTAGTCCCGGACAGGCCCCCTCCTACGAGCAGTACTTC
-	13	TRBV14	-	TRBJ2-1	CASSQDRTGEQFF	TGTGCCAGCAGCCAAGACCGCACCGGTGAGCAGTTCTTC
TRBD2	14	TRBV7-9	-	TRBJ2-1	CASRRLAGLEEQFF	TGTGCCAGCAGACGACTAGCGGGGTTGGAAGAGCAGTTCTTC
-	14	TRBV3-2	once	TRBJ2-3	CASLGTAAPGTQYF	TGTGCCAGCCTTGGGACAGCGGCGCCCGGTACGCAGTATTTT
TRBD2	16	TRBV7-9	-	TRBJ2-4	CASSPGLPEAKNIQYF	TGTGCCAGCAGCCCGGGACTACCCGAAGCCAAAAACATTCAGTACTTC